This TCR beta chain was identified during a study of cytomegalovirus exposure and HLA in healthy donors. The PCR had 60 Vbeta and 13 Jbeta primers. Sequencing used immunoSEQ multiplex PCR; TCRdb keeps in-frame clones, though not all of them. The sample lists 100,000 to 150,000 clones; around 74% were seen once. Germline V gene lookup returns CDR1 SGHRS and CDR2 YFSETQ. Trimming cost V 0 bases and J 2 bases; bases outside gene matches: 4. This CDR3 has 16 residues. The TCR sequence derives from a woman in her 50s in good health and CMV-seropositive. Sequenced: PBMCs. The gene calls are TRBV5-1 and TRBJ2-3, with 9 bases fitting TRBD2. CDR3 nucleotides: TGCGCCAGCAGCTTGGCGAGCGGGGGGCTCACAGATACGCAGTATTTT. Translated: CASSLASGGLTDTQYF.